Each of the 25 T cell receptor beta chains below was sequenced from the same sample in a study of T-cell reconstitution after alpha-beta-depleted transplantation in children. During its preparation, the TCRbeta library received unique molecular identifiers. TCRdb called the PCR reads again in MiXCR, with one record for every CDR3 protein. The table has about 610,000 distinct CDR3 sequences, about 10% seen once. This sample comprised PBMCs from the stem cell graft donor, obtained from the stem cell graft. These receptors were taken from a human donor who donated a stem cell graft to a child with acute myeloid leukemia.

The CDR3 here is CASSLGPQGPQYF. CDR3 nucleotide sequence: TGTGCCAGCAGCTTAGGTCCCCAGGGTCCGCAGTATTTT. The chain links TRBV7-2 to TRBJ2-3; D perhaps matches TRBD1 (5 bases). The V end was cut by 1 base, the J end by 10 bases, with 12 bases between. The CDR3 is 13 amino acids. From germline, CDR1 is SGHTA and CDR2 FQGNSA. Full variable domain (rest looked up from reference TRBV7-2 and TRBJ2-3): GAGVSQSPSNKVTEKGKDVELRCDPISGHTALYWYRQSLGQGLEFLIYFQGNSAPDKSGLPSDRFSAERTGGSVSTLTIQRTQQEDSAVYLCASSLGPQGPQYFGPGTRLTVL.

The sample holds many counts of this clonotype. The CDR3 here is CASSDSAGVGRTQYF. The CDR3 nucleotides are TGTGCCAGCAGTGACTCGGCAGGGGTTGGGCGTACGCAGTATTTT. This chain uses TRBV6-4 with TRBJ2-3; D is perhaps TRBD1 (6 bases). Germline loops: CDR1 MRHNA, CDR2 SNTAGT. The V and J ends lost 0 bases and 8 bases respectively, with 15 bases between them. This CDR3 is built from 15 residues.

A remark on this clonotype: An end of the junction differs from the germline gene, which may be a read error. The chain links TRBV4-2 to TRBJ2-7, with 9 bases fitting TRBD1. This CDR3 spans 13 amino acids. In germline, CDR1 is LGHNA, CDR2 YNFKEQ. The CDR3 region has the DNA TGTGCCATCAGCCTGACAGGGGGGAACGAGCAGTACTTC. Translated, it gives CAISLTGGNEQYF.

This rearrangement joins TRBV28 to TRBJ1-2; 10 bases map to TRBD1. The CDR3 spans 18 residues. CDR1 is MDHEN, CDR2 SYDVKM, per germline. J was trimmed by 1 base and V by 3 bases; bases with no gene match: 11. The CDR3: CASSFPTGQGVFNYGYTF. CDR3 bases: TGTGCCAGCAGTTTCCCCACAGGACAGGGGGTCTTTAACTATGGCTACACCTTC.

This chain uses TRBV20-1 with TRBJ1-5; D is unclear. The V and J ends lost 1 base and 8 bases respectively, with 6 bases between them. The CDR3 is 11 amino acids. Germline V gene data show CDR1 as DFQATT and CDR2 as SNEGSKA (reference sequence). The CDR3 region has the DNA TGCAGTGCTAGAGGAGGAGAGCCCCAGCATTTT. This encodes CSARGGEPQHF.

The sample holds a few counts of this clonotype. The CDR3 bases are TGTGCCAGCAGCCGGACCTTCGCGGGAGAAAGGGAGACCCAGTACTTC. Translation gives CASSRTFAGERETQYF. This sequence joins TRBV14 and TRBJ2-5, with 7 bases aligning to TRBD2. V trimming: 4 bases; J trimming: 5 bases; junction bases outside the gene matches: 13. Germline V gives CDR1 SGHDN, CDR2 FVKESK. This CDR3 has 16 residues.

The chain combines TRBV11-2 with TRBJ2-7; TRBD2 aligns across 15 bases. CDR1 and CDR2 (germline): SGHAT, FQNNGV. This CDR3 contains 16 residues. V lost 4 bases, J lost 5 bases, and 6 bases stayed unmatched. The chain's CDR3 is CASSYRTSGRDNEQYF. The DNA of the CDR3 is TGTGCCAGCAGCTACAGGACTAGCGGGAGGGACAACGAGCAGTACTTC.

This chain links TRBV29-1 with TRBJ1-1; D is undetermined. V was cut by 4 bases and J by 5 bases, with 5 bases left in between. CDR1 and CDR2 (germline): SQVTM, ANQGSEA. CDR3 length: 10 amino acids. The CDR3, as DNA: TGCAGCGTTGGGGATACTGAAGCTTTCTTT. This sequence encodes CSVGDTEAFF. Combining the CDR3 with reference TRBV29-1 and TRBJ1-1 gives the whole variable domain SAVISQKPSRDICQRGTSLTIQCQVDSQVTMMFWYRQQPGQSLTLIATANQGSEATYESGFVIDKFPISRPNLTFSTLTVSNMSPEDSSIYLCSVGDTEAFFGQGTRLTVV.

The chain links TRBV7-2 to TRBJ2-7; TRBD2 might be the D (5 bases). Per the germline V gene, CDR1 is SGHTA and CDR2 is FQGNSA. The CDR3 runs 14 residues. The ends were cut back, 2 bases at V and 3 bases at J, with 11 bases in the middle. The CDR3 protein is CASSLSTRIYEQYF. CDR3 in DNA: TGTGCCAGCAGCTTATCAACTAGAATCTACGAGCAGTACTTC.

The V call is TRBV20-1, the J call TRBJ2-2, with D unclear. The germline V gene encodes CDR1 DFQATT and CDR2 SNEGSKA (reference sequence). The ends were cut back, 4 bases at V and 6 bases at J, with 6 bases in the middle. CDR3 length: 11 residues. CDR3 sequence (DNA): TGCAGTGCTAAGTGGGCCGGGGAGCTGTTTTTT. Protein: CSAKWAGELFF.

This clonotype was recorded a few times. The J gene is TRBJ2-2, the V gene TRBV28, with D perhaps TRBD1 (6 bases). V shed 5 bases and J shed 4 bases, with 11 bases lying between them. This CDR3 comprises 14 residues. Germline V gives CDR1 MDHEN, CDR2 SYDVKM. CDR3 residues: CASSHTGFTGELFF. In nucleotides, the CDR3 is TGTGCCAGCAGTCATACAGGGTTCACCGGGGAGCTGTTTTTT.

This clonotype was seen more than once but under ten times. The genes are TRBV6-1 and TRBJ2-7; D perhaps matches TRBD2 (6 bases). The CDR3 is 14 amino acids. The V end was cut by 0 bases, the J end by 4 bases, with 10 bases between. Germline V gene lookup returns CDR1 MNHNS and CDR2 SASEGT. The CDR3 sequence is CASSEAGTEYEQYF. CDR3 DNA: TGTGCCAGCAGTGAAGCAGGGACTGAATACGAGCAGTACTTC.

The table lists this clonotype with many counts. This chain links TRBV12-3 or TRBV12-4 with TRBJ2-5; 12 bases agree with TRBD2. The CDR3 runs to 16 residues. V dropped 1 base and J dropped 5; count of bases not matched to a gene: 5. The chain's CDR3 is CASSLGTSGTWETQYF. The CDR3 DNA follows: TGTGCCAGCAGTTTAGGGACTAGCGGGACTTGGGAGACCCAGTACTTC.

There are a few counts of this clonotype. As DNA, the CDR3 is TGCGCCAGCAGCCCAACCCTGGGTTCTGGCTACACCTTC. Its protein is CASSPTLGSGYTF. The J gene is TRBJ1-2, the V gene TRBV4-3; D remains unclear. V lost 4 bases to trimming and J lost 7 bases, with 13 bases between them. The CDR3 covers 13 residues. CDR1 is LGHNA, CDR2 YSLEER, per germline.

This rearrangement joins TRBV30 to TRBJ2-7, with D possibly being TRBD1 or TRBD2 (5 bases each). Trimming stripped 2 bases from V and 5 bases from J, with 16 bases between. The CDR3 totals 14 residues. The V gene's germline CDR1 is GTSNPN and CDR2 SVGIG (reference sequence). The CDR3 DNA is TGTGCCTGGAGTCCCCACTCCGGGACCCACGAGCAGTACTTC. This sequence encodes CAWSPHSGTHEQYF.

This clonotype was detected ten times or more. The rearrangement uses TRBV27 and TRBJ2-7, with unresolved D. The CDR3 covers 13 residues. The germline CDR1 and CDR2 sequences are MNHEY and SMNVEV (reference sequence). V gave up 6 bases and J gave up 2 bases, with 11 bases separating them. DNA for the CDR3: TGTGCCAGCAGCGTCGGCCAGACCTACGAGCAGTACTTC. It translates to CASSVGQTYEQYF.

This clonotype was recorded at least ten times. J is TRBJ2-1 and V is TRBV20-1, with D unresolved. The ends were cut back, 1 base at V and 7 bases at J, with 14 bases in the middle. The germline V gene has CDR1 DFQATT and CDR2 SNEGSKA (reference sequence). This CDR3 comprises 14 residues. In DNA form, the CDR3 reads TGCAGTGCTAGAGCGGCCCTAGTATCGAATGAGCAGTTCTTC. Encoded protein: CSARAALVSNEQFF.

Many counts were recorded for this clonotype. The chain uses TRBV29-1 and TRBJ2-3; possible D gene TRBD2, 6 bases. The CDR3 consists of 17 residues. In germline, CDR1 is SQVTM, CDR2 ANQGSEA. Trimming pared 0 bases from V and 5 bases from J, leaving 21 bases between. The CDR3, as DNA: TGCAGCGTTGAAGATAATGGGGGGAACTTCGTGGGAGATACGCAGTATTTT. Translated: CSVEDNGGNFVGDTQYF.

This chain joins TRBV20-1 and TRBJ1-5; TRBD1 might be the D (5 bases). The V and J ends lost 7 bases and 7 bases respectively, with 17 bases between them. The CDR3 runs to 13 residues. Germline assignment: CDR1 DFQATT and CDR2 SNEGSKA (reference sequence). The CDR3 region is CSEHLSRDQPQHF. The CDR3 coding sequence is TGCAGTGAGCATTTATCAAGGGACCAGCCCCAGCATTTT.

The chain couples TRBV7-2 to TRBJ2-7; the match to TRBD2 covers 13 bases. The CDR3 is made up of 17 amino acids. From germline, CDR1 is SGHTA and CDR2 FQGNSA. The V and J ends lost 0 bases and 8 bases, in that order; junction bases with no gene match: 10. The CDR3 sequence: CASSLAPLGLAGLQQYF. DNA for the CDR3: TGTGCCAGCAGCTTAGCGCCGCTGGGACTAGCGGGACTACAGCAGTACTTC.

In this sample, this clonotype turned up many times. V is TRBV24-1 and J is TRBJ2-5, with TRBD1 matching over 9 bases. The CDR3 has 17 amino acids. Germline V gene lookup returns CDR1 KGHDR and CDR2 SFDVKD. Germline trimming cut 4 bases from V and 0 bases from J; bases unmatched to any gene: 8. CDR3 loop: CATSDLGQGRNQETQYF. The CDR3 DNA reads TGTGCCACCAGTGACCTAGGACAGGGGCGGAACCAAGAGACCCAGTACTTC.

CDR3 sequence: CAWTLGRLSNSPLHF. CDR3 bases: TGTGCCTGGACCTTGGGACGTTTGAGCAATTCACCCCTCCACTTT. The chain couples TRBV30 to TRBJ1-6, with D possibly matching TRBD1 (5 bases). CDR1 is GTSNPN and CDR2 is SVGIG in the germline V gene (reference sequence). The CDR3 spans 15 residues. V was trimmed by 4 bases and J by 7 bases, leaving 17 bases between them.

This clonotype was counted a few times. This chain links TRBV18 with TRBJ2-1; 8 nucleotides line up with TRBD1. The CDR3 is made up of 15 amino acids. CDR1 is KGHSH, CDR2 LQKENI, per germline. V lost 3 bases and J lost 2; bases outside the gene matches: 3. CDR3 in amino acids: CASSPDRAAYNEQFF. The CDR3 DNA is TGTGCCAGCTCACCGGACAGGGCGGCCTACAATGAGCAGTTCTTC.

This clonotype has only a few counts. CDR3 sequence reads: CSVEEFGQGTYEQYF. The CDR3 coding sequence is TGCAGCGTTGAAGAGTTTGGACAGGGAACCTACGAGCAGTACTTC. The chain carries TRBV29-1 and TRBJ2-7, with TRBD1 matching 8 bases. The V gene's germline CDR1 is SQVTM and CDR2 ANQGSEA. Trimming took 0 bases from V and 2 from J; bases not matched to a gene: 6. The CDR3 spans 15 residues.

This chain connects TRBV11-2 to TRBJ2-7; D is possibly TRBD1 or TRBD2 (6 bases each). Trimming left V 4 bases short and J 6 bases short, with 28 bases between. Germline CDR1 reads SGHAT; CDR2 reads FQNNGV. This CDR3 region has 18 residues. The CDR3: CASSWRPTGAGDRREQYF. The CDR3 region has the DNA TGTGCCAGCAGCTGGCGTCCAACGGGGGCTGGCGATCGACGCGAGCAGTACTTC.